This T cell receptor beta chain is from a study of cytomegalovirus exposure and HLA in healthy donors. Use of 60 Vbeta and 13 Jbeta primers characterized the PCR. Method: immunoSEQ multiplex PCR; TCRdb's copy keeps in-frame clones and lacks some. The table lists 150,000 or so clones, 82% of them singletons, with approximately 1.6% in the top ten. The receptor was derived from a male donor in good health and CMV-seronegative. The sample comprised PBMCs.

CDR3 residues: CASSPTRGNTIYF. CDR3 DNA sequence: TGTGCCAGCAGCCCGACGCGGGGCAACACCATATATTTT. The chain uses TRBV7-8 and TRBJ1-3, with D perhaps TRBD1 (5 bases). V gave up 5 bases and J gave up 7 bases, with 12 bases separating them. This CDR3 spans 13 amino acids. Germline V gene sequence: CDR1 SGHVS, CDR2 FQNEAQ.